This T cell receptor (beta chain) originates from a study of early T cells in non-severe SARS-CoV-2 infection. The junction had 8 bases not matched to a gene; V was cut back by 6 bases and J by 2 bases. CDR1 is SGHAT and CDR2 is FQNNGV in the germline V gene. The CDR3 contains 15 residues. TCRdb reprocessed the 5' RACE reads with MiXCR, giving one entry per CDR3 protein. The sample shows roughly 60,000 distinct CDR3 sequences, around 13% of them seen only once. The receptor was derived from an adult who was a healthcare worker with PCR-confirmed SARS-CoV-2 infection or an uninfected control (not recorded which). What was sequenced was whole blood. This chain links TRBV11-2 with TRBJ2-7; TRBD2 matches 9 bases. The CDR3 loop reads CASRALAGPTYEQYF. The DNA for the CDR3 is TGTGCCAGCAGAGCCCTAGCGGGGCCAACCTACGAGCAGTACTTC.